This TCR beta chain derives from a study of PD-1 blockade in classical Hodgkin lymphoma. Study-wide points: The authors have not defined what causes the repertoire differences, possibly disease activity or prior therapy. Newly diagnosed patients reportedly trailed healthy donors in baseline TCR diversity.

This clone was observed a few times. Its antigen is not identified. The time point is: cycle 4 day 1 (C4D1), after more than five weeks of nivolumab. Each patient's relapse followed autologous stem cell transplantation, and brentuximab vedotin exposure varied. Thawed PBMCs were the source of CD4+ T cells, purified by magnetic negative selection. TCRdb's table, derived via immunoSEQ multiplex PCR, lists solely in-frame clones and lacks some. The sample records around 25,000 clones, approximately 89% being singletons. The clonotype originates from a human donor with classical Hodgkin lymphoma. The sample in question was CD4+ T cells from blood, obtained before the fourth cycle of nivolumab.

Written as DNA, the CDR3 is TGTGCCAGCAGGGGGACTACGGAGCAGTACTTC. The encoded protein is CASRGTTEQYF. The chain has TRBV6-5 and TRBJ2-7, with 7 nucleotides matching TRBD2. This CDR3 region has 11 residues. Unmatched junction bases numbered 3, after V lost 6 bases and J lost 7 bases. Germline V CDR1 and CDR2: MNHEY, SVGAGI.